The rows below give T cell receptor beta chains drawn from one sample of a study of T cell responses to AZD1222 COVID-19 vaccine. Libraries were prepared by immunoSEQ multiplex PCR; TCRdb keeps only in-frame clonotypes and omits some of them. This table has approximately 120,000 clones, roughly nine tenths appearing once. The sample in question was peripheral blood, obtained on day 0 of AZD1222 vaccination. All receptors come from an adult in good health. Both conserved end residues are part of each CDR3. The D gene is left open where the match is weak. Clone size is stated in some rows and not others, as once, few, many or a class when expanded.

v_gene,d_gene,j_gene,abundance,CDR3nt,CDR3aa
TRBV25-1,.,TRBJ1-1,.,TGTGCCAGCAGACAACAGAGTGAAGCTTTCTTT,CASRQQSEAFF
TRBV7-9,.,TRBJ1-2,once,TGTGCCAGCAGCTTAGGGTCAGGGGCGCGGGACTATGGCTACACCTTC,CASSLGSGARDYGYTF
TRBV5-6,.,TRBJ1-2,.,TGTGCCAGCAGCTTGGGAGACTATGGCTACACCTTC,CASSLGDYGYTF
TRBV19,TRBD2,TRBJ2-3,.,TGTGCCAGTAGTATGCGGGGGGCTGAAGATACGCAGTATTTT,CASSMRGAEDTQYF
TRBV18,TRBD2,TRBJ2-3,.,TGTGCCAGCTCACCACCGCGGGGGTTGAGGACAGATACGCAGTATTTT,CASSPPRGLRTDTQYF
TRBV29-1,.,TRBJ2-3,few,TGCAGCGTTGCTTTGGGGGAGGTCACAGATACGCAGTATTTT,CSVALGEVTDTQYF
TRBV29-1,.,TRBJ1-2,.,TGCAGCGTGAGACCCGTGGGAGGCTACACCTTC,CSVRPVGGYTF
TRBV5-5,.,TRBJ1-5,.,TGTGCCAGCAGTGGTGACATTAGCAATCAGCCCCAGCATTTT,CASSGDISNQPQHF
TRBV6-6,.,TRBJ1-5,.,TGTGCCAGCAGTCTCCACACAAATCAGCCCCAGCATTTT,CASSLHTNQPQHF
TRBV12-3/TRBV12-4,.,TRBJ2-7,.,TGTGCCAGCAGTTTAGGGGGGACGGTCGAGCAGTACTTC,CASSLGGTVEQYF
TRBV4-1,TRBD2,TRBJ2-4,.,TGCGCCAGCAGCCAACTTCCGGTCCCGGGACTAGCAAGCGCTAGAGCCAAAAACATTCAGTACTTC,CASSQLPVPGLASARAKNIQYF
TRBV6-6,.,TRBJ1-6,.,TGTGCCAGCAGCTCAGGTCCGCCCGGGGGTGAGTCGACCCTCCACTTT,CASSSGPPGGESTLHF
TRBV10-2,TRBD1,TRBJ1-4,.,TGCGCCAGCAGGGACACCGGGACAGGGGACGAAAAACTGTTTTTT,CASRDTGTGDEKLFF
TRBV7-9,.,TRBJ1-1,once,TGTGCCAGCAGCTTAAATCAGGGTGGCTCTGAAGCTTTCTTT,CASSLNQGGSEAFF
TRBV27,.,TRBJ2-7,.,TGTGCCAGCAGTTTAGGACGGCCGAGACTACCCTCCTACGAGCAGTACTTC,CASSLGRPRLPSYEQYF
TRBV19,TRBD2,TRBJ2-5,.,TGTGCCAGTAGTAGGACTAGCGGGGGGGCCCGTGGAGAGACCCAGTACTTC,CASSRTSGGARGETQYF
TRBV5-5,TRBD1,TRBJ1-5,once,TGTGCCAGCAGCTTGTCAGGGGGCGATCAGCCCCAGCATTTT,CASSLSGGDQPQHF
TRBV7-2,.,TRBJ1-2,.,TGTGCCAGCAGCTTAGCGGGAGAGACGGTGAACTATGGCTACACCTTC,CASSLAGETVNYGYTF
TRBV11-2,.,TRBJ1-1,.,TGTGCCAGCAGCGCCCCAGGTGGCACTGAAGCTTTCTTT,CASSAPGGTEAFF
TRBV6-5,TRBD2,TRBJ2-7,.,TGTGCCAGCAGGCGCGGGAGTAGCGACGAGCAGTACTTC,CASRRGSSDEQYF
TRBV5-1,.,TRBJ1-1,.,TGCGCCAGCAGAGGTGTAGGACGTCTGAACACTGAAGCTTTCTTT,CASRGVGRLNTEAFF
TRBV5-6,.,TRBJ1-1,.,TGTGCCACCATGGTGGGTTGGGGAATGACTGAAGCTTTCTTT,CATMVGWGMTEAFF
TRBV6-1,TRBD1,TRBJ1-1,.,TGTGCCAGCAGTGAAGCGGCAGGGGGCGCAAACACTGAAGCTTTCTTT,CASSEAAGGANTEAFF
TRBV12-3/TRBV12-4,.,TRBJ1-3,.,TGTGCCAGCCTTGCCCGCGTTGGAAACACCATATATTTT,CASLARVGNTIYF
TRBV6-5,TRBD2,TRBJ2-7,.,TGTGCCAGCTGTAGGACTAGCGGCTCCTACGAGCAGTACTTC,CASCRTSGSYEQYF
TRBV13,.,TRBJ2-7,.,TGTGCCAGCAGCTTAGGCGCTTGGTTTTCCAACCGGTCCTACGAGCAGTACTTC,CASSLGAWFSNRSYEQYF
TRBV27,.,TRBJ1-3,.,TGTGCCAGCAGTCGGTCCGGGGCTACGGGAAACACCATATATTTT,CASSRSGATGNTIYF
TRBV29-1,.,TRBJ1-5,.,TGCAGCGTTGAGGGGGGAGGGAATCAGCCCCAGCATTTT,CSVEGGGNQPQHF
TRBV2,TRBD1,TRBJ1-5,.,TGTGCCAGCAGTGATAGCCAGGGGGCGGTTCAGCCCCAGCATTTT,CASSDSQGAVQPQHF
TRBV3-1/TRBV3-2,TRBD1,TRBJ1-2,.,TGTGCCAGCAGCCAAGGGGCGGGACAGGGCTATGGCTACACCTTC,CASSQGAGQGYGYTF
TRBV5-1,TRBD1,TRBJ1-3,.,TGCGCCAGCAGCCCAGGACAGGGATACACCATATATTTT,CASSPGQGYTIYF
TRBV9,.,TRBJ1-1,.,TGTGCCAGCAGCGTAACCGGGATGAACACTGAAGCTTTCTTT,CASSVTGMNTEAFF
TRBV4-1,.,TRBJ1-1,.,TGCGCCAGCAGCCAATCTAGTAGGCAGAACACTGAAGCTTTCTTT,CASSQSSRQNTEAFF
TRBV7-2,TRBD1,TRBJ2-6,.,TGTGCCAGCAGCTTAATGAGACAGGGGGTTGGGGCCAACGTCCTGACTTTC,CASSLMRQGVGANVLTF
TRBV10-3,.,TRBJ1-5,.,TGTGCCATCAGTGAGTCTTCAGGGGCCAGGACGCCCCAGCATTTT,CAISESSGARTPQHF
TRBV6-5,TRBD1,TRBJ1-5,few,TGTGCCAGCAGTTATTGGGACAGGGCTCAGCCCCAGCATTTT,CASSYWDRAQPQHF
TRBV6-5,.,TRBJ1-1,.,TGTGCCAGCTTCCTCGGGGGGCTAGACACTGAAGCTTTCTTT,CASFLGGLDTEAFF
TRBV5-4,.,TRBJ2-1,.,TGTGCCAGCAGCTTGGATAAGTGGGGCGGGGCCGATGAGCAGTTCTTC,CASSLDKWGGADEQFF
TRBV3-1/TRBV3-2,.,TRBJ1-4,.,TGTGCCAGCAGCCAAGGTCTTTATGAAAAACTGTTTTTT,CASSQGLYEKLFF
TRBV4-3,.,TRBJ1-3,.,TGCGCCAGCAGCCCCCTGGGGCACTCTGGAAACACCATATATTTT,CASSPLGHSGNTIYF
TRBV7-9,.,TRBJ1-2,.,TGTGCCAGCAGCAGAGGACACAACTATGGCTACACCTTC,CASSRGHNYGYTF
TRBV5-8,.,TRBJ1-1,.,TGTGCCAGCAGCCCGCGGGACCGGCGCACTGAAGCTTTCTTT,CASSPRDRRTEAFF
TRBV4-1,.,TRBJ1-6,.,TGCGCCAGCAGCCAACAAAGGCTCCAGGGAAATCGATCACCCCTCCACTTT,CASSQQRLQGNRSPLHF
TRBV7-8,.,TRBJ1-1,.,TGTGCCAGCAGCTTAGTGGCGGGGAACACTGAAGCTTTCTTT,CASSLVAGNTEAFF
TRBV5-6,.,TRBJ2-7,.,TGTGCCAGCAGCGTAGACCAGGGCAGGGGCTACGAGCAGTACTTC,CASSVDQGRGYEQYF
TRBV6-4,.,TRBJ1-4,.,TGTGCCAGCAGTAACAGAGCCCCTAATGAAAAACTGTTTTTT,CASSNRAPNEKLFF
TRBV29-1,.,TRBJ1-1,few,TGCAGCGTCGGGGGGGGGAACACTGAAGCTTTCTTT,CSVGGGNTEAFF
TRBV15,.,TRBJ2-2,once,TGTGCCACCAGCAGAGTAGTCGGGGAGCTGTTTTTT,CATSRVVGELFF
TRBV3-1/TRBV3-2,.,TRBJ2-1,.,TGTGCCAGCAGCCAACAGCGCAAGACTTACAATGAGCAGTTCTTC,CASSQQRKTYNEQFF
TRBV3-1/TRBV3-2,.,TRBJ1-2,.,TGTGCCAGCACCCAAGGAGGGGTACGGGGCTACACCTTC,CASTQGGVRGYTF
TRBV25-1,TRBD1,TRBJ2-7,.,TGTGCCAGCAGGGAAGCCGGGACAGGGGTCTACGAGCAGTACTTC,CASREAGTGVYEQYF
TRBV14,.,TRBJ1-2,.,TGTGCCAGCAGCCTGTCGCGGAGGGACTATGGCTACACCTTC,CASSLSRRDYGYTF
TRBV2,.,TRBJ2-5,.,TGTGCCAGCAGTTACGGGGAGACCCAGTACTTC,CASSYGETQYF
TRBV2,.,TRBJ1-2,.,TGTGCCAGCAGCGAGGGGGGTGAGGGCTACACCTTC,CASSEGGEGYTF
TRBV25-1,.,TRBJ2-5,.,TGTGCCAGCAGTGCACTCGGGGTCATAGAGACCCAGTACTTC,CASSALGVIETQYF
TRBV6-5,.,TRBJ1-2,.,TGTGCCAGCAAAATGGATAACGGACCCTATGGCTACACCTTC,CASKMDNGPYGYTF
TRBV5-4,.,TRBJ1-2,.,TGTGCCAGCAGCTCCGCCGCAGAAGATTTAACAGTTGGCTACACCTTC,CASSSAAEDLTVGYTF
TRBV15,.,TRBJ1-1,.,TGTGCCACCCTAGGAGGGCGTCACACTGAAGCTTTCTTT,CATLGGRHTEAFF
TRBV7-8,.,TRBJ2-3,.,TGTGCCAGCAGCGACAGAGGGGGGAGCACAGATACGCAGTATTTT,CASSDRGGSTDTQYF
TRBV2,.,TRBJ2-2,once,TGTGCCAGCAGCCGCGGAACGAACGGGGAGCTGTTTTTT,CASSRGTNGELFF